This T cell receptor (beta chain) was obtained from a study of Ad26.COV2.S vaccination and SARS-CoV-2 variants. The length of the CDR3 is 14 residues. Germline CDR1 is SGHTA and CDR2 is FQGNSA. V shed 6 bases, J shed 8 bases, and the junction held 10 bases outside the gene matches. This clone was counted between two and nine times. This table comes from immunoSEQ multiplex PCR, and its TCRdb copy is limited to in-frame clones, with some not included. The sample comprises over 110,000 clones, 86% of which are singletons, and about 5% rests with the top ten. The TCR was taken from a human donor who had recovered from COVID-19. Material: peripheral blood, obtained after recovery from COVID-19. The chain employs TRBV7-2 and TRBJ1-5; 7 bases align to TRBD1. The CDR3 reads CASRYTGAGEPQHF. Written as DNA, the CDR3 is TGTGCCAGCAGATATACAGGGGCAGGTGAGCCCCAGCATTTT.